This T cell receptor (beta chain) was identified during a study of Graves' ophthalmopathy and Graves' hyperthyroidism. The TCR beta CDR3 regions underwent amplification from RNA transcripts. HTBI primers were used in a first-round RT-PCR, which preceded a second-round multiplex PCR. One entry per CDR3 protein, called by TCRdb with MiXCR from the multiplex PCR reads. The sample has more than 1,000,000 distinct CDR3 sequences, roughly 35% seen once. On this clonotype itself: Its matching antigen is unknown.

Findings of the study overall: For separating ophthalmopathy from stable hyperthyroidism, a 13-signature model gave 87.88% sensitivity and 81.08% specificity. Most expanded clonotypes from thyroid (those above 0.001 frequency) were also found in blood.

Germline CDR1 is SGHRS and CDR2 is YFSETQ. This CDR3 is built from 16 residues. The V end was cut by 4 bases, the J end by 4 bases, with 20 bases between. The sequenced material came from peripheral blood or thyroid tissue (not recorded which). This chain links TRBV5-1 with TRBJ1-1; D call uncertain. The sequence was collected from an adult man with Graves' hyperthyroidism. The DNA of the CDR3 is TGCGCCAGCAGCGTTGTTTGGTCGGACGAGCGCACTGAAGCTTTCTTT. Protein product: CASSVVWSDERTEAFF.